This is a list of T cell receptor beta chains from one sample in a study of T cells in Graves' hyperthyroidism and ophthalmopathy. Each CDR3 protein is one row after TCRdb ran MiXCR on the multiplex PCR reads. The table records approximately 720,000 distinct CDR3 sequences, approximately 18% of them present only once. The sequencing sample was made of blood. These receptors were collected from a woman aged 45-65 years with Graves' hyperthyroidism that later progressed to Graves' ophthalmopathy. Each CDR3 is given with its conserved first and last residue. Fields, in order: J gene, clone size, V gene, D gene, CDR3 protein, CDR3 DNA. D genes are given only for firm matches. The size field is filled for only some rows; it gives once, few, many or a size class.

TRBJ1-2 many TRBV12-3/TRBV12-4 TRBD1 CASSFSGTGRPGYTF TGTGCCAGCAGTTTCAGCGGGACAGGGCGTCCTGGCTACACCTTC
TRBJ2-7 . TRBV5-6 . CASSWGNQGHEQYF TGTGCCAGCAGCTGGGGGAATCAGGGCCACGAGCAGTACTTC
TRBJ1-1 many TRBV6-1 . CASIAGVMNTEAFF TGTGCCAGCATAGCAGGGGTCATGAACACTGAAGCTTTCTTT
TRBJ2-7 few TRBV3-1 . CASSQMASTDEQYF TGTGCCAGCAGCCAGATGGCTAGTACGGACGAGCAGTACTTC
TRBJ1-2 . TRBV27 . CASSTNLDANRAGYTF TGTGCCAGCAGCACAAACTTAGACGCGAATAGGGCTGGCTACACCTTC
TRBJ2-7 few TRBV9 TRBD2 CASSVEGTSAYEQYF TGTGCCAGCAGCGTAGAGGGGACTAGCGCCTACGAGCAGTACTTC
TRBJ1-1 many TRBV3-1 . CASSQGRGPNTEAFF TGTGCCAGCAGCCAAGGGAGGGGACCGAACACTGAAGCTTTCTTT
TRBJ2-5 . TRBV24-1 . CATSAMYQETQYF TGTGCCACCAGTGCAATGTACCAAGAGACCCAGTACTTC
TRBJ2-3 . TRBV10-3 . CAISSGFSTDTQYF TGTGCCATCAGTAGCGGTTTTAGCACAGATACGCAGTATTTT
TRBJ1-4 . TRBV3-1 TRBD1 CASSSDREEKLFF TGTGCCAGCAGCTCGGACAGGGAGGAAAAACTGTTTTTT
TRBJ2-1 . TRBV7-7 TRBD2 CASSLAGGGLADDEQFF TGTGCTAGCAGCTTAGCGGGTGGGGGACTAGCGGACGATGAGCAGTTCTTC
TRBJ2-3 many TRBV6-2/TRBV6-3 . CASSYRTAGATDTQYF TGTGCCAGCAGTTACCGAACCGCGGGGGCCACAGATACGCAGTATTTT
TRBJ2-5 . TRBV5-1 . CASSLLRDGQETQYF TGCGCCAGCAGCTTGCTCCGGGACGGCCAAGAGACCCAGTACTTC
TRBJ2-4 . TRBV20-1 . CSAKSRDLNLAKNIQYF TGCAGTGCCAAGTCCCGGGACCTAAATCTAGCCAAAAACATTCAGTACTTC
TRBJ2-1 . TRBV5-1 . CASSRGSNEQFF TGCGCCAGCAGCCGGGGTAGCAATGAGCAGTTCTTC
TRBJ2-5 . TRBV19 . CASSIGGTNSPSQYF TGTGCCAGTAGTATTGGGGGCACTAATTCTCCGTCCCAGTACTTC
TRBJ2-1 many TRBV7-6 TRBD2 CASSAPTSGGWNEQFF TGTGCCAGCAGCGCCCCGACTAGCGGGGGGTGGAATGAGCAGTTCTTC
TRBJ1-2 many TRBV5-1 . CASSLAGDGYTF TGTGCCAGCAGTTTAGCAGGGGATGGCTACACCTTC
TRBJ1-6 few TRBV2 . CASSETTDYNSPLHF TGTGCCAGCAGTGAAACGACAGATTATAATTCACCCCTCCACTTT
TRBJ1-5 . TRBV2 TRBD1 CASTTDRTSNQPQHF TGTGCCAGCACCACGGACAGGACTAGCAATCAGCCCCAGCATTTT
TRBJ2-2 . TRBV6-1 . CASRRGKTGELFF TGTGCCAGCAGGCGGGGAAAGACCGGGGAGCTGTTTTTT
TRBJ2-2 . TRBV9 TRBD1 CASSDGRDRGNTGELFF TGTGCCAGCAGCGATGGTAGGGACAGGGGAAACACCGGGGAGCTGTTTTTT
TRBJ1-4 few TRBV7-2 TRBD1 CASSFYRGENEKLFF TGTGCCAGCAGCTTTTACAGGGGAGAAAATGAAAAACTGTTTTTT
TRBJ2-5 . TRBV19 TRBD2 CASSIPGAGEQETQYF TGTGCCAGTAGTATCCCCGGGGCGGGGGAGCAAGAGACCCAGTACTTC
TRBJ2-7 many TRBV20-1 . CSARDGGWAAYEQYF TGCAGTGCTAGAGATGGGGGGTGGGCCGCCTACGAGCAGTACTTC
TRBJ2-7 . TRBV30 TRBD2 CAWSVLPSGSYEQYF TGTGCCTGGAGTGTACTACCTAGCGGATCCTACGAGCAGTACTTC
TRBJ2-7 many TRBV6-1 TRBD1 CASSYRDRYHEQYF TGTGCCAGCAGTTACCGGGACAGGTACCACGAGCAGTACTTC
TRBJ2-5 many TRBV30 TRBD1 CAWSGKTGLETQYF TGTGCCTGGAGTGGGAAGACAGGGTTGGAGACCCAGTACTTC
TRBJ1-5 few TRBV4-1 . CASSQHQNSNQPQHF TGCGCCAGCAGCCAGCACCAAAATAGCAATCAGCCCCAGCATTTT
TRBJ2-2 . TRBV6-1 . CASSERGGGITGELFF TGTGCCAGCAGTGAACGGGGAGGGGGCATCACCGGGGAGCTGTTTTTT
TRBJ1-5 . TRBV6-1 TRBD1 CASSAPTGGNQPQHF TGTGCCAGCAGCGCCCCGACAGGGGGCAATCAGCCCCAGCATTTT
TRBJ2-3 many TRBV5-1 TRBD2 CASSLDVSGGTSTDTQYF TGCGCCAGCAGCTTGGATGTTAGCGGGGGGACTAGCACAGATACGCAGTATTTT
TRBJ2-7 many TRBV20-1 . CSARGTYLYEQYF TGCAGTGCTAGAGGGACTTATCTCTACGAGCAGTACTTC
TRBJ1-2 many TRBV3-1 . CASSQDLEGYRYGYTF TGTGCCAGCAGCCAAGATCTAGAGGGGTATAGGTATGGCTACACCTTC
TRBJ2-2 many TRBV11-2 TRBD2 CASSHGLAGASFTGELFF TGTGCCAGCAGCCATGGACTAGCGGGGGCCTCGTTCACCGGGGAGCTGTTTTTT
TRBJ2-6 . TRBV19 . CASSIREAGVGANVLTF TGTGCCAGTAGTATCCGTGAGGCCGGGGTAGGGGCCAACGTCCTGACTTTC